These T cell receptor beta chains were read from a single sample in a study of blood T cell repertoires in COVID-19. Profiled with immunoSEQ multiplex PCR; TCRdb holds only in-frame clones, not every one. Among 400,000 to 500,000 clones listed, just over 85% were seen once. Sequenced material: peripheral blood. These receptors originate from a woman between 25 and 40 years old with active or convalescent COVID-19. Each CDR3 is given with its conserved first and last residue. Each record gives: J gene, D gene, V gene, CDR3 protein, CDR3 DNA. D genes are given only for firm matches.

TRBJ2-2	NA	TRBV11-2	CASSSLAGNTGELFF	TGTGCCAGCAGCTCCCTGGCAGGGAACACCGGGGAGCTGTTTTTT
TRBJ1-6	NA	TRBV27	CASSLSAGGPPLHF	TGTGCCAGCAGTTTATCGGCGGGAGGGCCACCCCTCCACTTT
TRBJ1-5	TRBD1	TRBV9	CASSATQGGNQPQHF	TGTGCCAGCAGCGCCACCCAGGGGGGCAATCAGCCCCAGCATTTT
TRBJ2-4	TRBD1	TRBV30	CAWGRQGAKNIQYF	TGTGCCTGGGGTAGACAGGGGGCCAAAAACATTCAGTACTTC
TRBJ2-1	NA	TRBV5-1	CASSLAGFTNFNEQFF	TGCGCCAGCAGCTTGGCAGGGTTTACGAACTTCAATGAGCAGTTCTTC
TRBJ1-2	NA	TRBV5-4	CASSLAFVGYTF	TGTGCCAGCAGCTTGGCCTTTGTGGGCTACACCTTC
TRBJ1-1	NA	TRBV7-8	CASSLALVEAEAFF	TGTGCCAGCAGCTTAGCGTTAGTTGAGGCTGAAGCTTTCTTT
TRBJ2-1	NA	TRBV6-4	CASRGTRSSNEQFF	TGTGCCAGCCGGGGGACTCGATCGTCCAATGAGCAGTTCTTC
TRBJ1-1	NA	TRBV4-2	CASSQDGGGAWTEAFF	TGTGCCAGCAGCCAAGATGGTGGGGGCGCCTGGACTGAAGCTTTCTTT
TRBJ1-1	TRBD1	TRBV15	CATSLTGDNTEAFF	TGTGCCACCTCCCTCACAGGGGACAACACTGAAGCTTTCTTT
TRBJ1-1	TRBD1	TRBV7-6	CASSLLRGTGAKNTEAFF	TGTGCCAGCAGCTTATTAAGGGGGACAGGGGCGAAGAACACTGAAGCTTTCTTT